One sample yielded the 8 T cell receptor beta chains listed below, sequenced in a study of identifying expanded T cells in peripheral blood. The repertoire was sequenced with immunoSEQ multiplex PCR; TCRdb's copy has only in-frame clones and lacks some. The data hold tens of thousands of clones, with about 88% observed a single time. Sample: blood. The receptors were sampled from a person aged 18 to 75 in good health.

The chain employs TRBV2 and TRBJ1-3; D ambiguous. V was clipped by 4 bases and J by 4 bases, with 11 bases between them. From germline, CDR1 is SNHLY and CDR2 FYNNEI. The CDR3 is made up of 14 amino acids. The CDR3 nucleotides are TGTGCCAGCAGTGCGAATTCGATCGGAAACACCATATATTTT. Its protein is CASSANSIGNTIYF.

The chain employs TRBV19 and TRBJ2-7, with TRBD1 identical over 9 bases. The V and J ends lost 6 bases and 3 bases, in that order; junction bases with no gene match: 6. This CDR3 is built from 14 residues. The V gene's germline CDR1 is LNHDA and CDR2 SQIVND (reference sequence). CDR3 sequence: CASSDRGNYYEQYF. The CDR3 DNA is TGTGCCAGTAGCGACAGGGGGAATTACTACGAGCAGTACTTC.

V gene TRBV18 combines with J gene TRBJ1-4; 8 bases agree with TRBD1. V gave up 3 bases and J gave up 7 bases; unmatched junction bases: 13. From germline, CDR1 is KGHSH and CDR2 LQKENI. This CDR3 has 17 residues. The CDR3 region is CASSPRESGQALEKLFF. The DNA of the CDR3 is TGTGCCAGCTCACCCCGAGAGTCGGGACAGGCTCTTGAAAAACTGTTTTTT.

This chain joins TRBV7-9 and TRBJ1-2; D is unresolved. Germline CDR1 reads SEHNR; CDR2 reads FQNEAQ (reference sequence). V lost 4 bases and J lost 2, with 11 bases in between. The CDR3 has 14 residues. The CDR3 protein is CASSWGQLNYGYTF. The CDR3 DNA is TGTGCCAGCAGCTGGGGTCAGTTGAACTATGGCTACACCTTC.

The chain uses TRBV11-3 and TRBJ1-1, with 8 nucleotides matching TRBD1. The CDR3 runs to 15 residues. Losses at the gene ends were 6 bases for V and 0 bases for J; bases not matched to a gene: 6. CDR1 and CDR2 from the germline V gene are SGHNT and YENEEA. The CDR3 coding sequence is TGTGCCAGCAGGCTTCGGACAGGGTTGAACACTGAAGCTTTCTTT. This encodes CASRLRTGLNTEAFF.

V and J are TRBV11-2 and TRBJ2-7; possibly TRBD1 for D (6 bases). V shed 3 bases and J shed 4 bases, with 13 bases lying between them. The CDR3 runs 14 residues. Germline V CDR1 and CDR2: SGHAT, FQNNGV. Written as DNA, the CDR3 is TGTGCCAGCAGCTTGGGCGCAGGACAGTACGAGCAGTACTTC. Amino acids: CASSLGAGQYEQYF.

This clone was observed a few times. V usage is TRBV4-3 and J usage is TRBJ1-2, with D possibly TRBD1 on 6 matching bases. The CDR3 length is 15 residues. V was pared by 0 bases and J by 8 bases, with 16 bases between. Germline V gene lookup returns CDR1 LGHNA and CDR2 YSLEER. The CDR3 DNA reads as TGCGCCAGCAGCCAAGAGGGGGGGCGGAGATCCGGCTACACCTTC. Its protein is CASSQEGGRRSGYTF.

This chain joins TRBV19 and TRBJ1-1; maybe TRBD1 (6 bases). The CDR3 totals 15 residues. Per the germline V gene, CDR1 is LNHDA and CDR2 is SQIVND (reference sequence). V lost 3 bases and J 10 bases, leaving 21 bases between the germline ends. Here the CDR3 DNA reads TGTGCCAGTAGTATTTCTTCTCAGGGGACTTTCGCAGCTTTCTTT. Its protein product is CASSISSQGTFAAFF. Full variable domain (outside the CDR3, taken from reference TRBV19 and TRBJ1-1): DGGITQSPKYLFRKEGQNVTLSCEQNLNHDAMYWYRQDPGQGLRLIYYSQIVNDFQKGDIAEGYSVSREKKESFPLTVTSAQKNPTAFYLCASSISSQGTFAAFFGQGTRLTVV.